The sequence of this TCR beta chain was determined in a study of PD-L1 blockade in urothelial cancer. Study-level information: Patients initiated atezolizumab in the mid-2010s at 1,200 mg intravenously every 3 weeks. Blood samples had a median of around 150,000 T cells.

The length of the CDR3 is 16 residues. Trimming cost V 2 bases and J 6 bases, with 17 bases left between them. The germline V gene encodes CDR1 MNHEY and CDR2 SVGAGI. Sequenced by immunoSEQ multiplex PCR; TCRdb stores in-frame clones only, minus some. The sample has about 43,000 clones, 88% seen once. This sequence originates from a woman in her sixties with urothelial cancer. The material sequenced was PBMCs, taken around atezolizumab (anti-PD-L1) treatment. The J gene is TRBJ2-1, the V gene TRBV6-5, with D perhaps TRBD2 (6 bases). The CDR3 sequence is CASSYSVQTSPNEQFF. The CDR3 DNA reads as TGTGCCAGCAGTTACAGCGTCCAGACTAGTCCCAATGAGCAGTTCTTC.